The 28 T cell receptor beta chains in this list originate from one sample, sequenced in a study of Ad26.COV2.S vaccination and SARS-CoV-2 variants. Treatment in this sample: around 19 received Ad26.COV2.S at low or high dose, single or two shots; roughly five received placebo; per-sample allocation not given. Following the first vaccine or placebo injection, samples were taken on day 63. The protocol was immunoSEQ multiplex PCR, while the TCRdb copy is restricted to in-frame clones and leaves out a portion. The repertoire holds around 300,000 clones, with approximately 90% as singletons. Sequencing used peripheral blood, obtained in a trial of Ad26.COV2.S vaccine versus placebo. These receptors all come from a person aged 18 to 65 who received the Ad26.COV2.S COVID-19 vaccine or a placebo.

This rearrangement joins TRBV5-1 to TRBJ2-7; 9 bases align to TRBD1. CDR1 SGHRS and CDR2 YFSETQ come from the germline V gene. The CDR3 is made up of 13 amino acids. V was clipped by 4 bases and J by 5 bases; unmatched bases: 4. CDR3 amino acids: CASSGTGQDEQYF. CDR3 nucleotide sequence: TGCGCCAGCAGCGGGACAGGGCAGGACGAGCAGTACTTC.

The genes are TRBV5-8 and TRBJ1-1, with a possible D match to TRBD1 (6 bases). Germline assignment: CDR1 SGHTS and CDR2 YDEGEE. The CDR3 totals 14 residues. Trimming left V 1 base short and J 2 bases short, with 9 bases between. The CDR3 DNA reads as TGTGCCAGCAGCTTGACAGGGCAAAACACTGAAGCTTTCTTT. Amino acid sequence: CASSLTGQNTEAFF.

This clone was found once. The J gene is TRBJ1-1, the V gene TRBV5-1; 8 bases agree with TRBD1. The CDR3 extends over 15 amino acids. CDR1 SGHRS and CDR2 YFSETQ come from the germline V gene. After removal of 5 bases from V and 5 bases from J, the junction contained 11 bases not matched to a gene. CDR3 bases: TGCGCCAGCAGTCGACAGGGGATAGTGGGGACTGAAGCTTTCTTT. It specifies CASSRQGIVGTEAFF.

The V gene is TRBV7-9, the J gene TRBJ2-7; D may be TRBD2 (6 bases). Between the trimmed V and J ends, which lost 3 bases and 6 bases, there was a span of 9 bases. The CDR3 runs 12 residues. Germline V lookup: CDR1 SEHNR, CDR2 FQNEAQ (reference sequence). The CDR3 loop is CASSLEGIEQYF. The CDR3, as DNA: TGTGCCAGCAGCTTGGAGGGAATCGAGCAGTACTTC.

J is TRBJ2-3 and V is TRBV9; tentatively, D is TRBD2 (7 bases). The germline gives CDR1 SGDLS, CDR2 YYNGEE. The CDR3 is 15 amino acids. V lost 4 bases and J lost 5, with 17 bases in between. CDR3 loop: CASSPRGGGIDTQYF. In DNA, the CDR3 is TGTGCCAGCAGCCCGAGAGGGGGGGGTATAGATACGCAGTATTTT.

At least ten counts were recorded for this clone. CDR3 sequence: CASSSQGMGSPLHF. Here the CDR3 DNA reads TGTGCCAGCAGCTCACAGGGGATGGGATCACCCCTCCACTTT. The V call is TRBV7-9, the J call TRBJ1-6, with 7 positions matching TRBD1. Trimming took 4 bases from V and 10 from J; bases not matched to a gene: 7. CDR1 is SEHNR and CDR2 is FQNEAQ in the germline V gene (reference sequence). CDR3 length: 14 amino acids.

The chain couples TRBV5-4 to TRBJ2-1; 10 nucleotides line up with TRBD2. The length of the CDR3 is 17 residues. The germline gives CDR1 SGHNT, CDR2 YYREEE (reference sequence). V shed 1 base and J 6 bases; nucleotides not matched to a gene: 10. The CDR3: CASSLRLAGVVLNEQFF. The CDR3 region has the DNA TGTGCCAGCAGCTTGAGACTAGCGGGTGTAGTTCTCAATGAGCAGTTCTTC.

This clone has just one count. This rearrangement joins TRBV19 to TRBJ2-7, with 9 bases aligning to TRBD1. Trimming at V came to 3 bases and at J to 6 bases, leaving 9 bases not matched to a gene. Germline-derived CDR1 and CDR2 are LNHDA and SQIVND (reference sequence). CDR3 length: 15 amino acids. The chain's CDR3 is CASSITRDRVGEQYF. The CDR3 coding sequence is TGTGCCAGTAGTATCACTCGGGACAGGGTAGGCGAGCAGTACTTC.

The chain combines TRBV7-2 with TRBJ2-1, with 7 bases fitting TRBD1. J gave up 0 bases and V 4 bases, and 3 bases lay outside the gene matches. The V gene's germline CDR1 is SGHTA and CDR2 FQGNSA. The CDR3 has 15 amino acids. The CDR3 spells CASSSDRSSYNEQFF. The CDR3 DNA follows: TGTGCCAGCAGCTCGGACAGGAGCTCCTACAATGAGCAGTTCTTC.

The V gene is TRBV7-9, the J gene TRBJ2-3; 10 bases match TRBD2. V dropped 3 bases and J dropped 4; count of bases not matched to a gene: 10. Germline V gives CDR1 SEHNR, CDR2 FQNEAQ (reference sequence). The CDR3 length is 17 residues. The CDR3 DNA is TGTGCCAGCAGCTTTAGCAGCGGGGGGGCAATGGCAGATACGCAGTATTTT. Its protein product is CASSFSSGGAMADTQYF.

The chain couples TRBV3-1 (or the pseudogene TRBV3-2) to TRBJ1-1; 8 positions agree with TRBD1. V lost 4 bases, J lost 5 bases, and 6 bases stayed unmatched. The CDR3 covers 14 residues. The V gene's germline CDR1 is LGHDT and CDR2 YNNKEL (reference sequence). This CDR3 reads CASSLQTGETEAFF. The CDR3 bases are TGTGCCAGCAGCCTACAGACAGGGGAGACTGAAGCTTTCTTT.

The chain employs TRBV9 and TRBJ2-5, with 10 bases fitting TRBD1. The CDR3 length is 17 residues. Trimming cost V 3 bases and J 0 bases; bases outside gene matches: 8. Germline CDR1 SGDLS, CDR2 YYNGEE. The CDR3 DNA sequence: TGTGCCAGCAGCGAGAACCGGGACAGGGGCGACCAAGAGACCCAGTACTTC. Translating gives CASSENRDRGDQETQYF.

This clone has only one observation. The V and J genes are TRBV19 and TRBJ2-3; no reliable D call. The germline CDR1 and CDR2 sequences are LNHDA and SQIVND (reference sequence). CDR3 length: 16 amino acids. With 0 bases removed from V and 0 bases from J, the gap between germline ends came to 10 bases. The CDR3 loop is CASSIDLGRSTDTQYF. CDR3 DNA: TGTGCCAGTAGTATAGATCTCGGGCGGAGCACAGATACGCAGTATTTT.

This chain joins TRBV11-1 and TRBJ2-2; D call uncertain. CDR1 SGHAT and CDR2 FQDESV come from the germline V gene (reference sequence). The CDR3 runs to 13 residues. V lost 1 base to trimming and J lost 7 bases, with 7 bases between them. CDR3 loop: CASSLVRNGELFF. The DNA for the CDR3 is TGTGCCAGCAGCTTAGTCCGTAACGGGGAGCTGTTTTTT. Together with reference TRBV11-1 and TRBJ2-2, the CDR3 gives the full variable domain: EAEVAQSPRYKITEKSQAVAFWCDPISGHATLYWYRQILGQGPELLVQFQDESVVDDSQLPKDRFSAERLKGVDSTLKIQPAELGDSAMYLCASSLVRNGELFFGEGSRLTVL.

CDR3 nucleotide sequence: TGTGCCAGCAGTTACTCTGTGGGACAGGGGAATTCACCCCTCCACTTT. It encodes CASSYSVGQGNSPLHF. The chain links TRBV6-5 to TRBJ1-6, with TRBD1 matching over 10 bases. Trimming cost V 0 bases and J 7 bases; bases outside gene matches: 3. The CDR3 length is 16 residues. Germline loops: CDR1 MNHEY, CDR2 SVGAGI.

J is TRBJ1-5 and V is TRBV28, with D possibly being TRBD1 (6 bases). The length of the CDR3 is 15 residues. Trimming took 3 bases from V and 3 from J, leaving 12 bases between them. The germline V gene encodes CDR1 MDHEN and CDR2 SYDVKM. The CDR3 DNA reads TGTGCCAGCAGTTTTCGGGGGGCTAACAATCAGCCCCAGCATTTT. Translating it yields CASSFRGANNQPQHF.

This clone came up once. CDR3 amino acids: CASSLGGTYEQYF. The CDR3 bases are TGTGCCAGCAGTTTGGGCGGGACCTACGAGCAGTACTTC. The chain recombines TRBV28 with TRBJ2-7; weak D call: TRBD2 (6 bases). The germline CDR1 and CDR2 sequences are MDHEN and SYDVKM. Trimming took 3 bases from V and 2 from J, leaving 8 bases between them. The length of the CDR3 is 13 residues.

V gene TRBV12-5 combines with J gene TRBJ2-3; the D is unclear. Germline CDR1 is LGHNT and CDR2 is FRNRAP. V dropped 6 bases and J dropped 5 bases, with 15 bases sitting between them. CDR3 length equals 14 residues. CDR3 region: CASGSPVPIDTQYF. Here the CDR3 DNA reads TGTGCTAGTGGCTCCCCGGTCCCCATAGATACGCAGTATTTT.

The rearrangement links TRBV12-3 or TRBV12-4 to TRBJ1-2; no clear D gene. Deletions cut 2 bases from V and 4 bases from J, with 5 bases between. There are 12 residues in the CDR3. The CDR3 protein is CASSLSAYGYTF. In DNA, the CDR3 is TGTGCCAGCAGTTTATCTGCCTATGGCTACACCTTC.

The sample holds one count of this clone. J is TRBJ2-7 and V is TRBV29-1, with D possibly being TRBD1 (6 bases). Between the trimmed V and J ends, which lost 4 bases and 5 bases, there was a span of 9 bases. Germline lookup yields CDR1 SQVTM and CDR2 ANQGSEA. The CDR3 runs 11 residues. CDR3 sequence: CSVGTADEQYF. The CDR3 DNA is TGCAGCGTTGGGACAGCGGACGAGCAGTACTTC.

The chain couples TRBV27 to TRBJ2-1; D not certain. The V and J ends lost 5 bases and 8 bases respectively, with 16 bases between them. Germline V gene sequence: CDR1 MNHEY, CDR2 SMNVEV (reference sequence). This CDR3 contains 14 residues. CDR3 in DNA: TGTGCCAGCAGTGCCCCCGACTCGTGGGATGAGCAGTTCTTC. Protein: CASSAPDSWDEQFF.

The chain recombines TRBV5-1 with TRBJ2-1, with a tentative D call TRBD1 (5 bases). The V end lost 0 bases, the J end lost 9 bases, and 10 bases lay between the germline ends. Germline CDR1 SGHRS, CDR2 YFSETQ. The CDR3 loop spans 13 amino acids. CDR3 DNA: TGCGCCAGCAGCTTGGCCGACAGCTCTGAGCAGTTCTTC. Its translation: CASSLADSSEQFF. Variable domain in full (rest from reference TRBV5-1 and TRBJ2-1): KAGVTQTPRYLIKTRGQQVTLSCSPISGHRSVSWYQQTPGQGLQFLFEYFSETQRNKGNFPGRFSGRQFSNSRSEMNVSTLELGDSALYLCASSLADSSEQFFGPGTRLTVL.

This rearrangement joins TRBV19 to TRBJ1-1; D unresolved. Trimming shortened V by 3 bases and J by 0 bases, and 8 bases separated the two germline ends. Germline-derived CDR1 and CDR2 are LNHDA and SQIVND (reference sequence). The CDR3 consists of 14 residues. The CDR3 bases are TGTGCCAGTAGTATTAGGCACATGAACACTGAAGCTTTCTTT. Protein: CASSIRHMNTEAFF.

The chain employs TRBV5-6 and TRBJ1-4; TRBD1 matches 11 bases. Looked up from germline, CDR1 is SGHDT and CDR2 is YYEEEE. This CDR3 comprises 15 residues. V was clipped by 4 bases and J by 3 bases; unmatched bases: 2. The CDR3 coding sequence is TGTGCCAGCAGCAGGGGACAGGGGGCTAATGAAAAACTGTTTTTT. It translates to CASSRGQGANEKLFF.

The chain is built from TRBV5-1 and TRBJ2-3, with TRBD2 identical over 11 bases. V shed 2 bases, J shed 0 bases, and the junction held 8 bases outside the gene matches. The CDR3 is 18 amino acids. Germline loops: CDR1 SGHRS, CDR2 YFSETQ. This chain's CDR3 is CASSFGASGGISTDTQYF. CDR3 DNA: TGCGCCAGCAGCTTTGGGGCTAGCGGGGGGATAAGCACAGATACGCAGTATTTT.

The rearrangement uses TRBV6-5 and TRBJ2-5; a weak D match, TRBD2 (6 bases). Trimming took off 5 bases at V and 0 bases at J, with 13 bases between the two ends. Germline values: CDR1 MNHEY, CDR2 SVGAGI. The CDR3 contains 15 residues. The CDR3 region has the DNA TGTGCCAGCAGTCCCGGTCGGGGGTACCAAGAGACCCAGTACTTC. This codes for CASSPGRGYQETQYF.

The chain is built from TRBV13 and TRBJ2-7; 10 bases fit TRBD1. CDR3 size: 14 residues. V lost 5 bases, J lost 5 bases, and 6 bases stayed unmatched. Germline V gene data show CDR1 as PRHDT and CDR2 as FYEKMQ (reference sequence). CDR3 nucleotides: TGTGCCAGCAGCCCCGACAGGGGGCAACACGAGCAGTACTTC. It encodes CASSPDRGQHEQYF.

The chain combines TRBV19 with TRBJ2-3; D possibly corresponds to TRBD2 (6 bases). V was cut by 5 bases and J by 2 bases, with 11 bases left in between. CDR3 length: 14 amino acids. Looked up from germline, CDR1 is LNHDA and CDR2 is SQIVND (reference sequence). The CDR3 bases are TGTGCCAGTAGTCAGGAGGGAGACACAGATACGCAGTATTTT. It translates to CASSQEGDTDTQYF.